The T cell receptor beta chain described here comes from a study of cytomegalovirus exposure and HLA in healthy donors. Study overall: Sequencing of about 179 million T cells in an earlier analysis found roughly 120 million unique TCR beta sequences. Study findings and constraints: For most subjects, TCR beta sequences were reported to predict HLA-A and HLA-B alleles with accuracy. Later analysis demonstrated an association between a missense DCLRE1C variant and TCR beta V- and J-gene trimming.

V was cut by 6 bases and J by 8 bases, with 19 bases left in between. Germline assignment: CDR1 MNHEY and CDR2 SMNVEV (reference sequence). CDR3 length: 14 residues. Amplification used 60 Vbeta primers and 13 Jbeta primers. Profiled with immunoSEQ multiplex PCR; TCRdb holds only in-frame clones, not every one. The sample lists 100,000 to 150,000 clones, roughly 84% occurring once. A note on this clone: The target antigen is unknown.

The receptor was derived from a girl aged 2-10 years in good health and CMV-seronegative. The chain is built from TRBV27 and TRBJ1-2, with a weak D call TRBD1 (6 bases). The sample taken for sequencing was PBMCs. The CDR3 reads CASSDRQVMGGYTF. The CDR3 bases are TGTGCCAGCAGCGATAGACAGGTTATGGGCGGCTACACCTTC.